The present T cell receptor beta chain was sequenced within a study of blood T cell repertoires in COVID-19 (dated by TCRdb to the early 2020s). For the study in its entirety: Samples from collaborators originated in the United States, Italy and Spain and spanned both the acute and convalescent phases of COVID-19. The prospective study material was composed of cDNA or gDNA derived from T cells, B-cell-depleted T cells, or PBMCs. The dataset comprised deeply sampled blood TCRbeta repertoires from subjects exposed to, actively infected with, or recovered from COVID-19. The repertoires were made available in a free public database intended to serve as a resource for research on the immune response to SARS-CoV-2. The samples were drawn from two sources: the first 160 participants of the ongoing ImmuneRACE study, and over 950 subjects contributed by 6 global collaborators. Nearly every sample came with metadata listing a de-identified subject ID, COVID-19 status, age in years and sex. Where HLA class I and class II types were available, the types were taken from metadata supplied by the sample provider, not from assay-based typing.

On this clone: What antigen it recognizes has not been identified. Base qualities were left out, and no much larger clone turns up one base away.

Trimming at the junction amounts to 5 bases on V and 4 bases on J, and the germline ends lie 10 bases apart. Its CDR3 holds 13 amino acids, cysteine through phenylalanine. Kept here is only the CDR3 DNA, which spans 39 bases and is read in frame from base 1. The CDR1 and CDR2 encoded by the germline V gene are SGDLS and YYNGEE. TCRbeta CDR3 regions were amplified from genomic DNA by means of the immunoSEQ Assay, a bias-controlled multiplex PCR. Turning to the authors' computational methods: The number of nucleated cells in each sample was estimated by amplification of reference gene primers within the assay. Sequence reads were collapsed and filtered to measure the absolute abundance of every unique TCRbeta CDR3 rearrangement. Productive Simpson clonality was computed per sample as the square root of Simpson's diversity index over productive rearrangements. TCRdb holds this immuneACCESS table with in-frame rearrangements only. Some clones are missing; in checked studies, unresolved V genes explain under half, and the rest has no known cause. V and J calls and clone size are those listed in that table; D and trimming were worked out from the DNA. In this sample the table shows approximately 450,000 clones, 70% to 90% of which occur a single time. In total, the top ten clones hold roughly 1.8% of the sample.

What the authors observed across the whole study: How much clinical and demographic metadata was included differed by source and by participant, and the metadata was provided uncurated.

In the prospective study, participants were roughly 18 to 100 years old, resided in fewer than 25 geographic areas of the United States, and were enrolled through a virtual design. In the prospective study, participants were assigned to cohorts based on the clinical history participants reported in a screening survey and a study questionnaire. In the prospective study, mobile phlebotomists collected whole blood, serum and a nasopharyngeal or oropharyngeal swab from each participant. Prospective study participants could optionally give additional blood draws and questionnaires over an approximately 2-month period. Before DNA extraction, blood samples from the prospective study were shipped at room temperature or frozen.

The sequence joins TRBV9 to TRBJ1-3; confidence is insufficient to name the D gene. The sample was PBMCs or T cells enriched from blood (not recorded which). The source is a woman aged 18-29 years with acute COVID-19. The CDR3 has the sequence CASSTALGNTIYF. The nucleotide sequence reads TGTGCCAGCAGTACCGCCCTAGGAAACACCATATATTTT.